This paragraph reports one TCR beta chain. V lost 4 bases, J lost 0 bases, and 8 bases stayed unmatched. The CDR3 totals 16 residues. Germline lookup yields CDR1 SGHRS and CDR2 YFSETQ. The assay was immunoSEQ multiplex PCR, and TCRdb's table has in-frame clones only and misses some. In the table there are about 2.3 million clones, about nine tenths of which are singletons. The sample comes from a study of shared clonotypes between healthy human individuals. Material: naive CD4+ T cells from PBMCs. Sample subset: CD45RA+ positively selected. This clonotype originated in a man younger than 35 in good health. Some clones in this sample may be carry-over from other donors' samples. The rearrangement uses TRBV5-1 and TRBJ1-2, with 8 bases that match TRBD1. The chain's CDR3 is CASSATGQGTNYGYTF. CDR3 bases: TGCGCCAGCAGCGCAACTGGACAGGGAACTAACTATGGCTACACCTTC. Drawing the rest from reference TRBV5-1 and TRBJ1-2, the complete variable domain is KAGVTQTPRYLIKTRGQQVTLSCSPISGHRSVSWYQQTPGQGLQFLFEYFSETQRNKGNFPGRFSGRQFSNSRSEMNVSTLELGDSALYLCASSATGQGTNYGYTFGSGTRLTVV.